Listed here are 18 T cell receptor beta chains from one sample, sequenced in a study of T cell clonality in common variable immunodeficiency. Assay: immunoSEQ multiplex PCR; the TCRdb copy retains only in-frame clones and omits some. The sample contains tens of thousands of clones, none of them singletons. The specimen sequenced was peripheral blood mononuclear cells. These receptors were collected from a person between 18 and 70 years old in good health.

A word on this clone: The sequenced fragment ends 3 residues before the CDR3 boundary, so the rest is inferred from the germline J gene. The V gene is TRBV6-2 or TRBV6-3, the J gene TRBJ1-2, with D uncertain. CDR3 size: 16 residues. Germline loops: CDR1 MNHEY, CDR2 SVGEGT. The DNA read from the CDR3 is TGTGCCAGCAGTTCGAGACTAGCGGGAGTAGTAGATACC. Its protein product is CASSSRLAGVVDT. The entire CDR3 protein is CASSSRLAGVVDTYTF.

In its sample, this clone was seen many times. The read finishes 3 residues shy of the CDR3 end, and the germline J gene is used to complete it. The chain joins TRBV7-2 to TRBJ1-2; D not resolved. CDR3 length equals 13 residues. Trimming removed 3 bases from V and 6 bases from J, with 11 bases in between. The germline V gene encodes CDR1 SGHTA and CDR2 FQGNSA. Partial CDR3 DNA: TGTGCCAGCAGCTTTTCCCCCCGGGATGGC. It codes for CASSFSPRDG. The entire CDR3 reads CASSFSPRDGYTF.

This clone was counted ten times or more. The read ends 3 residues before the CDR3 terminus; that terminus is restored from the germline J gene. This rearrangement joins TRBV7-8 to TRBJ1-1; no reliable D call. V lost 1 base and J 1 base, leaving 10 bases between the germline ends. This CDR3 contains 15 residues. Germline CDR1 SGHVS, CDR2 FQNEAQ. CDR3 DNA, as far as it was read: TGTGCCAGCAGCTTAGAGGGCGCTACGAACACTGAA. This gives the protein CASSLEGATNTE. The whole CDR3 sequence reads CASSLEGATNTEAFF.

This clone appeared many times. With the read ending 3 residues before the CDR3 end, the germline J gene is used to fill in that end. The chain has TRBV7-9 and TRBJ2-1; the match to TRBD1 covers 7 bases. The V gene's germline CDR1 is SEHNR and CDR2 FQNEAQ (reference sequence). The CDR3 is made up of 15 amino acids. Trimming took 5 bases from V and 0 from J; bases not matched to a gene: 4. The CDR3 reads CASSPPGGSYNEQFF. The DNA read from the CDR3 is TGTGCCAGCAGCCCTCCAGGGGGCTCCTACAATGAG.

A few counts support this clone. The observed sequence ends 3 residues before the CDR3 terminus, with the missing tail filled in from the germline J gene. This rearrangement joins TRBV19 to TRBJ2-1; D is perhaps TRBD2 (6 bases). Trimming left V 11 bases short and J 3 bases short, with 26 bases between. Germline V gene lookup returns CDR1 LNHDA and CDR2 SQIVND (reference sequence). The CDR3 is 17 residues long. CDR3 DNA, as far as it was read: TGTGCCCCCCCTCGGGCCCGGAGGGCGGGGAACTACAATGAG. This encodes CAPPRARRAGNYNE. The entire CDR3 sequence reads CAPPRARRAGNYNEQFF.

This clone was counted at least ten times. The CDR3 end is not reached by the read, which stops 3 residues before it; the germline J gene fills it in. The chain joins TRBV18 to TRBJ2-2, with 14 bases lining up with TRBD2. Looked up from germline, CDR1 is KGHSH and CDR2 is LQKENI. Unmatched junction bases numbered 5, after V lost 4 bases and J lost 4 bases. The CDR3 runs 17 residues. The CDR3 DNA, read in part, is TGTGCCAGCTCACAGGGACTAGCGGGAGTATCCACCGGGGAG. This encodes CASSQGLAGVSTGE. The whole CDR3 sequence reads CASSQGLAGVSTGELFF.

A note on this clone: The missing CDR3 end, 3 residues past where the read stops, is filled in from the germline J gene. V is TRBV19 and J is TRBJ1-1; 10 bases align to TRBD1. Germline assignment: CDR1 LNHDA and CDR2 SQIVND (reference sequence). The ends lost 5 bases at V and 0 bases at J; junction bases unmatched: 9. The CDR3 runs to 17 residues. The sequenced CDR3 bases are TGTGCCAGTAGTCCGAGACAGGGGGCGGCCGTGAACACTGAA. It encodes CASSPRQGAAVNTE. The CDR3 in its entirety is CASSPRQGAAVNTEAFF.

The table lists this clone with many counts. From the germline J gene comes the end of the CDR3, since the read stops 3 residues before it. The gene calls are TRBV20-1 and TRBJ2-7, with 10 bases that match TRBD2. Germline lookup yields CDR1 DFQATT and CDR2 SNEGSKA (reference sequence). The CDR3 loop spans 14 amino acids. The trim removed 4 bases at V and 3 bases at J, leaving 6 bases unmatched. This chain's CDR3 is CSATRLAGLYEQYF. The sequenced CDR3 bases are TGCAGTGCTACCCGACTAGCGGGTCTCTACGAG.

This clone was observed at least ten times. Sequencing ends 3 residues short of the CDR3 end; the germline J gene provides the rest. This chain links TRBV29-1 with TRBJ2-1; 8 bases match TRBD2. V lost 6 bases to trimming and J lost 0 bases; unmatched junction nucleotides: 4. This CDR3 spans 14 amino acids. From germline, CDR1 is SQVTM and CDR2 ANQGSEA. The part of the CDR3 DNA that was read is TGCAGCGTCTTAAGCGGGAGCTCCTACAATGAG. It yields the protein CSVLSGSSYNE. The complete CDR3 reads CSVLSGSSYNEQFF.

This clone was seen at least ten times. The CDR3 goes on 3 residues after the read ends, and that part is filled in from the germline J gene. The chain links TRBV29-1 to TRBJ1-2; perhaps TRBD1 as D (6 bases). V shed 5 bases and J shed 4 bases, with 14 bases lying between them. The CDR3 totals 13 residues. CDR1 SQVTM and CDR2 ANQGSEA come from the germline V gene. CDR3 sequence: CSVQAGGGYGYTF. The CDR3 DNA, read in part, is TGCAGCGTTCAGGCGGGGGGCGGCTATGGC.

This clone was counted at least ten times. The read terminates 3 residues before the CDR3 end, so the remaining end is supplied by the germline J gene. V is TRBV20-1 and J is TRBJ1-1; TRBD1 agrees at 10 bases. The CDR3 sequence is 15 residues long. CDR1 and CDR2 (germline): DFQATT, SNEGSKA (reference sequence). V trimming: 3 bases; J trimming: 4 bases; junction bases outside the gene matches: 8. The CDR3 sequence: CSASGTGAGGTEAFF. The CDR3 bases that were read are TGCAGTGCTAGTGGGACAGGGGCGGGTGGCACTGAA.

As concerns this clone: Coverage ceases 3 residues before the CDR3 finishes, and the germline J gene fills in the end. This chain uses TRBV7-9 with TRBJ1-1; D might be TRBD1 (5 bases). The CDR3 extends over 14 amino acids. The germline V gene encodes CDR1 SEHNR and CDR2 FQNEAQ (reference sequence). V lost 2 bases to trimming and J lost 6 bases, with 13 bases between them. CDR3 sequence: CASSLFGQGAEAFF. CDR3 DNA, as far as it was read: TGTGCCAGCAGCTTATTTGGGCAGGGCGCTGAA.

This clone showed up many times. The sequenced fragment ends 3 residues before the CDR3 boundary, so the rest is inferred from the germline J gene. The chain carries TRBV7-3 and TRBJ2-1; TRBD2 aligns across 8 bases. J gave up 6 bases and V 3 bases, and 4 bases lay outside the gene matches. Germline CDR1 SGHTA, CDR2 FQGTGA. The CDR3 extends over 14 amino acids. The CDR3: CASSFGGRINEQFF. The CDR3 DNA, read in part, is TGTGCCAGCAGCTTTGGCGGGAGGATCAATGAG.

Notes on this clone: The read terminates 3 residues before the CDR3 end, so the remaining end is supplied by the germline J gene. The rearrangement links TRBV7-2 to TRBJ1-1; no clear D. V was pared by 5 bases and J by 3 bases, with 13 bases between. Germline values: CDR1 SGHTA, CDR2 FQGNSA. This CDR3 has 14 amino acids. The part of the CDR3 DNA that was read is TGTGCCAGCAGCCCCCCGAATCGGGACACTGAA. Translated: CASSPPNRDTE. In full, the CDR3 reads CASSPPNRDTEAFF.

This clone was found many times. The sequence runs out 3 residues before the end of the CDR3; the remainder is reconstructed from the germline J gene. V gene TRBV19 combines with J gene TRBJ2-3; possibly TRBD1 for D (6 bases). V was pared by 5 bases and J by 3 bases, with 12 bases between. This CDR3 has 14 amino acids. Germline CDR1 is LNHDA and CDR2 is SQIVND (reference sequence). The CDR3 is CASSVTGQTDTQYF. Incomplete CDR3 DNA: TGTGCCAGTAGTGTAACGGGACAAACAGATACG.

In this sample, this clone turned up many times. The CDR3 goes on 3 residues after the read ends, and that part is filled in from the germline J gene. The V and J genes are TRBV20-1 and TRBJ2-1; 7 nucleotides match TRBD2. Looked up from germline, CDR1 is DFQATT and CDR2 is SNEGSKA (reference sequence). The V gene end was trimmed by 3 bases and the J gene end by 7 bases; junction bases not matched to a gene: 9. This CDR3 contains 14 residues. The sequenced part of the CDR3 DNA is TGCAGTGCTAGCGGCGGGAGAAGGGTGAATGAG. Translating it yields CSASGGRRVNE. In full, the CDR3 reads CSASGGRRVNEQFF.

With respect to this clone: The read ends 3 residues before the CDR3 terminus; that terminus is restored from the germline J gene. The V call is TRBV10-3, the J call TRBJ1-6; maybe TRBD1 (6 bases). The germline V and J ends were trimmed by 7 bases and 8 bases, with 12 bases remaining between them. CDR3 length: 13 amino acids. Germline V gene sequence: CDR1 ENHRY, CDR2 SYGVKD. The CDR3 bases that were read are TGTGCCATCACTATGACAGGCGATTCACCC. Protein: CAITMTGDSP. The CDR3 in its entirety is CAITMTGDSPLHF.

This clone was observed many times. The CDR3 end is not reached by the read, which stops 3 residues before it; the germline J gene fills it in. The V call is TRBV2, the J call TRBJ2-3; D might be TRBD2 (6 bases). The CDR3 is 12 amino acids. Germline V gene lookup returns CDR1 SNHLY and CDR2 FYNNEI. The covered CDR3 bases are TGTGCCAGCAGTGAAGGCGGGGTGGCG. It translates to CASSEGGVA. Given in full, the CDR3 is CASSEGGVAQYF.